The rows below give T cell receptor beta chains drawn from one sample of a study of T cell repertoires in cytomegalovirus infection. Antigens of these TCRs are unknown. MiXCR was run by TCRdb on the reads, yielding one entry per CDR3 protein. This sample has 50,000 to 65,000 distinct CDR3 sequences; around 18% occur once, and the top ten carry 55% to 65%. The sample consisted of CD8+ T cells from cultured PBMCs, taken from culture after CMV antigen stimulation. These receptor sequences come from a human donor in good health (CMV status not recorded). Some clones in this sample may be carry-over from other donors' samples. The CDR3 runs from the conserved cysteine through the conserved F or W. Each record gives: J gene, CDR3 length, V gene, D gene, clone size, CDR3 DNA, CDR3 protein. A D gene is named only where the DNA matches it firmly. The size entry is marked missing in some rows and otherwise reads once, few, many or a size class.

j_call: TRBJ2-3; cdr3_length: 20; v_call: TRBV7-2; d_call: TRBD2; clone_size: NA; cdr3_nt: TGTGCCAGCAGCTCCCCGGGGCTGCCGGGACTAGCGGCCGAGGTCAATACGCAGTATTTT; cdr3_aa: CASSSPGLPGLAAEVNTQYF
j_call: TRBJ2-5; cdr3_length: 14; v_call: TRBV7-2; d_call: NA; clone_size: NA; cdr3_nt: TGTGCCAGCAGGGGGTACAGGGTCACGGAGACCCAGTACTTC; cdr3_aa: CASRGYRVTETQYF
j_call: TRBJ2-3; cdr3_length: 18; v_call: TRBV7-2; d_call: TRBD2; clone_size: NA; cdr3_nt: TGTGCCAGCAGTTACCGAAGACTAGCGGGAGACCTGGCAGATACGCAGTATTTT; cdr3_aa: CASSYRRLAGDLADTQYF
j_call: TRBJ2-2; cdr3_length: 16; v_call: TRBV7-8; d_call: TRBD1; clone_size: NA; cdr3_nt: TGTGCCAGCAGCTTTTCCGGACAGGGGAGACCCGGGGAGCTGTTTTTT; cdr3_aa: CASSFSGQGRPGELFF
j_call: TRBJ1-1; cdr3_length: 12; v_call: TRBV20-1; d_call: TRBD1; clone_size: NA; cdr3_nt: TGCAGTGCTGGACAGGGGCCCACTGAAGCTTTCTTT; cdr3_aa: CSAGQGPTEAFF
j_call: TRBJ2-7; cdr3_length: 15; v_call: TRBV7-2; d_call: TRBD2; clone_size: NA; cdr3_nt: TGTGCCAGCAGCTTACTAGCGGGACCCGCCTACGAGCAGTACTTC; cdr3_aa: CASSLLAGPAYEQYF
j_call: TRBJ2-3; cdr3_length: 14; v_call: TRBV6-5; d_call: TRBD2; clone_size: few; cdr3_nt: TGTGCCAGCAGTGAGGGGAGGGTTCGAGATACGCAGTATTTT; cdr3_aa: CASSEGRVRDTQYF
j_call: TRBJ2-7; cdr3_length: 15; v_call: TRBV7-6; d_call: NA; clone_size: NA; cdr3_nt: TGTGCCAGCAGCTTAAACAGCGGAGAATCCTACGAGCAGTACTTC; cdr3_aa: CASSLNSGESYEQYF
j_call: TRBJ2-5; cdr3_length: 17; v_call: TRBV7-8; d_call: TRBD1; clone_size: NA; cdr3_nt: TGTGCCAGCAGCTTATATGCAGGGGGCGCCAACGGGGAGACCCAGTACTTC; cdr3_aa: CASSLYAGGANGETQYF
j_call: TRBJ1-1; cdr3_length: 14; v_call: TRBV7-8; d_call: NA; clone_size: NA; cdr3_nt: TGTGCCAGCAGCCCAACGCCCAGGGACACTGAAGCTTTCTTT; cdr3_aa: CASSPTPRDTEAFF
j_call: TRBJ1-2; cdr3_length: 13; v_call: TRBV7-2; d_call: NA; clone_size: few; cdr3_nt: TGTGCCAGCAGCTTAGGAGGTGGTGATGGCTACACCTTC; cdr3_aa: CASSLGGGDGYTF
j_call: TRBJ2-1; cdr3_length: 13; v_call: TRBV6-6; d_call: TRBD2; clone_size: NA; cdr3_nt: TGTGCCAGCACCCTAGCGGGGGGGGATGAGCAGTTCTTC; cdr3_aa: CASTLAGGDEQFF
j_call: TRBJ2-7; cdr3_length: 14; v_call: TRBV7-2; d_call: TRBD1; clone_size: few; cdr3_nt: TGTGCCAGCAGCTCGAGACAGGGGATGTACGAGCAGTACTTC; cdr3_aa: CASSSRQGMYEQYF
j_call: TRBJ2-2; cdr3_length: 15; v_call: TRBV18; d_call: TRBD2; clone_size: NA; cdr3_nt: TGTGCCAGCTCACCAGGGACTAGCTCCACCGGGGAGCTGTTTTTT; cdr3_aa: CASSPGTSSTGELFF
j_call: TRBJ1-6; cdr3_length: 14; v_call: TRBV2; d_call: NA; clone_size: NA; cdr3_nt: TGTGCCAGCAGTAAGGGGGTCCAGGGCTCACCCCTCCACTTT; cdr3_aa: CASSKGVQGSPLHF
j_call: TRBJ1-1; cdr3_length: 14; v_call: TRBV12-3/TRBV12-4; d_call: NA; clone_size: few; cdr3_nt: TGTGCCAGCAGTTTATCGTCATCCCGCACTGAAGCTTTCTTT; cdr3_aa: CASSLSSSRTEAFF
j_call: TRBJ1-1; cdr3_length: 16; v_call: TRBV25-1; d_call: NA; clone_size: NA; cdr3_nt: TGTGCCGACCAATGGACAACCTCGGAAAGGAACACTGAAGCTTTCTTT; cdr3_aa: CADQWTTSERNTEAFF